These 21 T cell receptor beta chains were sequenced from one sample in a study of OX40 agonist ivuxolimab in advanced cancers. Produced via immunoSEQ multiplex PCR; TCRdb's table is partial and in-frame only. This repertoire shows over 65,000 clones, 65% to 90% found once; its top ten account for roughly 2%. The sample consisted of CD4+ or CD8+ T cells sorted from blood, taken in a trial of the OX40 agonist ivuxolimab. The receptors here all came from an adult with an advanced solid tumor such as melanoma, head and neck, liver or kidney cancer.

The chain combines TRBV9 with TRBJ2-3; D is unresolved. CDR3 length: 15 amino acids. The V end was cut by 2 bases, the J end by 0 bases, with 10 bases between. Germline V gene data show CDR1 as SGDLS and CDR2 as YYNGEE. This CDR3 reads CASSVSSASTDTQYF. CDR3 bases: TGTGCCAGCAGCGTGTCATCCGCGAGCACAGATACGCAGTATTTT.

The V call is TRBV28, the J call TRBJ2-3, with D possibly called TRBD1 or TRBD2 (5 bases each). The germline V gene encodes CDR1 MDHEN and CDR2 SYDVKM. Trimming took 5 bases from V and 10 from J, leaving 13 bases between them. This CDR3 has 12 amino acids. The CDR3 coding sequence is TGTGCCAGCAGTCAAGGACAAGCGGCGCAGTATTTT. Its translation: CASSQGQAAQYF.

This clone occurred once. This chain joins TRBV5-4 and TRBJ2-1; 11 bases align to TRBD1. Germline V lookup: CDR1 SGHNT, CDR2 YYREEE (reference sequence). With 5 bases clipped from V and 4 bases from J, the junction kept 5 bases outside the gene matches. CDR3 length equals 15 residues. The CDR3 DNA reads as TGTGCCAGCAGACCTGGGACAGGGGGTTACAATGAGCAGTTCTTC. Translating gives CASRPGTGGYNEQFF.

The V call is TRBV11-2, the J call TRBJ2-5; D unclear. The germline V gene encodes CDR1 SGHAT and CDR2 FQNNGV. Deletions cut 4 bases from V and 2 bases from J, with 8 bases between. The CDR3 is 13 residues long. Here the CDR3 DNA reads TGTGCCAGCAGCTACGGGCTTCAAGAGACCCAGTACTTC. Protein: CASSYGLQETQYF. The full variable domain, with the rest looked up from reference TRBV11-2 and TRBJ2-5, is EAGVAQSPRYKIIEKRQSVAFWCNPISGHATLYWYQQILGQGPKLLIQFQNNGVVDDSQLPKDRFSAERLKGVDSTLKIQPAKLEDSAVYLCASSYGLQETQYFGPGTRLLVL.

The chain employs TRBV5-1 and TRBJ2-7; D is ambiguous. CDR1 SGHRS and CDR2 YFSETQ come from the germline V gene. V was shortened by 4 bases and J by 7 bases, with 15 bases between the two germline ends. The length of the CDR3 is 13 residues. In DNA, the CDR3 is TGCGCCAGCAGCCTGGTGACCCTGGGGGAGCAGTACTTC. It codes for CASSLVTLGEQYF.

This rearrangement joins TRBV5-4 to TRBJ2-3, with 9 positions matching TRBD2. The trim removed 0 bases at V and 3 bases at J, leaving 5 bases unmatched. The germline V gene encodes CDR1 SGHNT and CDR2 YYREEE (reference sequence). This CDR3 has 16 residues. The CDR3 reads CASSLDRAGGTDTQYF. DNA for the CDR3: TGTGCCAGCAGCTTGGATCGAGCGGGGGGTACAGATACGCAGTATTTT.

This clone was found once. V and J are TRBV5-4 and TRBJ1-5, with D possibly matching TRBD1 (6 bases). Germline values: CDR1 SGHNT, CDR2 YYREEE (reference sequence). The CDR3 sequence is 13 residues long. V was clipped by 4 bases and J by 5 bases, with 10 bases between them. This chain's CDR3 is CASSQDSDQPQHF. CDR3 nucleotides: TGTGCCAGCAGCCAGGACAGCGATCAGCCCCAGCATTTT.

The rearrangement uses TRBV6-6 and TRBJ1-1, with a possible D match to TRBD1 (5 bases). The CDR3 sequence is 16 residues long. Germline lookup yields CDR1 MNHNY and CDR2 SVGAGI (reference sequence). V lost 4 bases and J lost 7, with 22 bases in between. In DNA, the CDR3 is TGTGCCAGCAGTTTCCCCCCCGGGAGGGCCGGGGGTGAAGCTTTCTTT. Translated, it gives CASSFPPGRAGGEAFF.

The chain couples TRBV6-6 to TRBJ2-3; D not resolved. Germline values: CDR1 MNHNY, CDR2 SVGAGI (reference sequence). Trimming took off 4 bases at V and 1 base at J, with 12 bases between the two ends. This CDR3 contains 15 residues. CDR3 nucleotide sequence: TGTGCCAGCAGTTCCCACAGTGACGGCACAGATACGCAGTATTTT. Encoded protein: CASSSHSDGTDTQYF.

The V and J genes are TRBV4-1 and TRBJ1-1; D may be TRBD1 (5 bases). This CDR3 region has 19 residues. Trimming left V 2 bases short and J 0 bases short, with 22 bases between. Germline values: CDR1 MGHRA, CDR2 YSYEKL. The DNA of the CDR3 is TGCGCCAGCAGCCAACCCACCGTGGGGGTGGGCATCATGAACACTGAAGCTTTCTTT. This sequence encodes CASSQPTVGVGIMNTEAFF.

The V call is TRBV30, the J call TRBJ1-1; 8 bases line up with TRBD1. Unmatched junction bases numbered 8, after V lost 6 bases and J lost 5 bases. The CDR3 is 13 residues long. CDR1 and CDR2 from the germline V gene are GTSNPN and SVGIG (reference sequence). CDR3 protein: CACGQGVRTEAFF. CDR3 nucleotide sequence: TGTGCCTGCGGACAGGGTGTAAGGACTGAAGCTTTCTTT.

The V and J genes are TRBV28 and TRBJ2-4; D gene ambiguous. Trimming cost V 3 bases and J 0 bases, with 3 bases left between them. The CDR3 runs 13 residues. CDR1 MDHEN and CDR2 SYDVKM come from the germline V gene. The CDR3 reads CASSFLAKNIQYF. In DNA form, the CDR3 reads TGTGCCAGCAGTTTCCTAGCCAAAAACATTCAGTACTTC.

The V and J genes are TRBV12-5 and TRBJ1-1; TRBD1 is a possible D gene (6 bases). Between the trimmed V and J ends, which lost 5 bases and 2 bases, there was a span of 24 bases. There are 18 residues in the CDR3. From germline, CDR1 is LGHNT and CDR2 FRNRAP. CDR3 sequence: CASGRWFNREPVNTEAFF. CDR3 DNA sequence: TGTGCTAGTGGTAGATGGTTCAACAGGGAGCCCGTAAACACTGAAGCTTTCTTT.

CDR3 region: CASSLVNTGSKGYRQYF. The DNA for the CDR3 is TGTGCCAGCAGCTTAGTCAATACAGGGTCGAAGGGCTACAGGCAGTACTTC. The chain recombines TRBV11-2 with TRBJ2-7; TRBD1 is a possible D gene (6 bases). The V end lost 1 base, the J end lost 9 bases, and 25 bases lay between the germline ends. CDR1 and CDR2 from the germline V gene are SGHAT and FQNNGV. CDR3 size: 17 residues. Drawing the rest from reference TRBV11-2 and TRBJ2-7, the complete variable domain is EAGVAQSPRYKIIEKRQSVAFWCNPISGHATLYWYQQILGQGPKLLIQFQNNGVVDDSQLPKDRFSAERLKGVDSTLKIQPAKLEDSAVYLCASSLVNTGSKGYRQYFGPGTRLTVT.

This clone was counted a single time. The chain is built from TRBV2 and TRBJ1-4, with 9 positions matching TRBD1. The CDR3 is 15 amino acids. In germline, CDR1 is SNHLY, CDR2 FYNNEI. V lost 6 bases to trimming and J lost 7 bases; unmatched junction nucleotides: 9. CDR3 sequence (DNA): TGTGCCAGCAGATTCGAAGGGACAGGGCGTGAAAAACTGTTTTTT. Encoded protein: CASRFEGTGREKLFF.

The chain recombines TRBV5-1 with TRBJ2-5; 7 positions match TRBD1. Per the germline V gene, CDR1 is SGHRS and CDR2 is YFSETQ. The CDR3 loop spans 16 amino acids. V was pared by 4 bases and J by 5 bases, with 14 bases of the junction left unmatched. The chain's CDR3 is CASSNPSGTAQETQYF. The CDR3 coding sequence is TGCGCCAGCAGCAACCCTTCCGGGACAGCCCAGGAGACCCAGTACTTC.

The chain employs TRBV4-2 and TRBJ2-3, with 13 nucleotides matching TRBD2. The germline CDR1 and CDR2 sequences are LGHNA and YNFKEQ. V was clipped by 0 bases and J by 7 bases; unmatched bases: 4. The CDR3 contains 16 residues. This CDR3 is CASSQDTSGGAYTQYF. Here the CDR3 DNA reads TGTGCCAGCAGCCAAGATACTAGCGGGGGGGCTTATACGCAGTATTTT.

This sequence joins TRBV29-1 and TRBJ2-1; D possibly uses TRBD1 or TRBD2 (5 bases each). The CDR3 loop spans 15 amino acids. Between the trimmed V and J ends, which lost 0 bases and 12 bases, there was a span of 21 bases. The V gene's germline CDR1 is SQVTM and CDR2 ANQGSEA. The CDR3 nucleotides read TGCAGCGTTGAAGATGGTTTCCTGGGACGAAAGGGGCAGTTCTTC. The encoded protein is CSVEDGFLGRKGQFF.

The J gene is TRBJ1-4, the V gene TRBV6-5; D is unclear. Germline-derived CDR1 and CDR2 are MNHEY and SVGAGI. V was pared by 5 bases and J by 1 base, with 5 bases between. CDR3 length equals 13 residues. CDR3 in amino acids: CASSRGTNEKLFF. DNA of the CDR3: TGTGCCAGCAGTCGGGGAACTAATGAAAAACTGTTTTTT.

The chain joins TRBV2 to TRBJ1-2; 8 bases match TRBD1. The CDR3 loop spans 16 amino acids. The junction had 13 bases not matched to a gene; V was cut back by 6 bases and J by 4 bases. Germline-derived CDR1 and CDR2 are SNHLY and FYNNEI. This chain's CDR3 is CASRARTGRRGYGYTF. Here the CDR3 DNA reads TGTGCCAGCAGGGCAAGGACAGGGCGGCGGGGCTATGGCTACACCTTC.

V and J are TRBV4-1 and TRBJ1-2, with 9 bases aligning to TRBD1. Germline CDR1 reads MGHRA; CDR2 reads YSYEKL. The V gene end was trimmed by 3 bases and the J gene end by 4 bases; junction bases not matched to a gene: 9. The CDR3 is 16 residues long. The chain's CDR3 is CASSQDRGRAGYGYTF. The DNA for the CDR3 is TGCGCCAGCAGCCAGGACAGGGGACGTGCCGGCTATGGCTACACCTTC.